The 28 T cell receptor beta chains below were found in one sample sequenced in a study of shared clonotypes between healthy human individuals. It was CD45RO-negative cells, positively selected for CCR7, that made up naive CD8 cells, with terminally differentiated effector memory CD45RA+ cells excluded. Clones were read by immunoSEQ multiplex PCR, and TCRdb kept only the in-frame ones, dropping some. This sample yields hundreds of thousands of clones, of which approximately 96% are seen a single time; less than 0.3% belongs to the top ten. The sequencing sample was made of naive CD8+ T cells sorted from blood. The receptors were sampled from a man aged 25-45 years in good health.

The rearrangement uses TRBV19 and TRBJ2-7, with a tentative D call TRBD1 (5 bases). Looked up from germline, CDR1 is LNHDA and CDR2 is SQIVND (reference sequence). Trimming left V 5 bases short and J 3 bases short, with 14 bases between. The CDR3 spans 14 residues. CDR3 protein: CASSWGRQNYEQYF. The CDR3, as DNA: TGTGCCAGTAGTTGGGGTAGACAGAACTACGAGCAGTACTTC. Variable domain in full (rest from reference TRBV19 and TRBJ2-7): DGGITQSPKYLFRKEGQNVTLSCEQNLNHDAMYWYRQDPGQGLRLIYYSQIVNDFQKGDIAEGYSVSREKKESFPLTVTSAQKNPTAFYLCASSWGRQNYEQYFGPGTRLTVT.

V and J are TRBV7-2 and TRBJ2-1, with a tentative D call TRBD2 (5 bases). The CDR3 runs 16 residues. V was clipped by 1 base and J by 8 bases, with 18 bases between them. Germline-derived CDR1 and CDR2 are SGHTA and FQGNSA. The CDR3 here is CASSLGGLGISDEQFF. CDR3 nucleotides: TGTGCCAGCAGCTTAGGAGGACTGGGGATAAGCGATGAGCAGTTCTTC.

Worth noting for this clone: Mismatch with germline at one junction end may stem from a read error. The CDR3 sequence: CASSPSRGRQGQETQYF. The CDR3 nucleotides read TGTGCTAGCAGCCCCTCGCGGGGACGACAGGGTCAAGAGACCCAGTACTTC. The V call is TRBV7-7, the J call TRBJ2-5; TRBD1 might be the D (7 bases). This CDR3 has 17 residues. Germline V gene lookup returns CDR1 SSHAT and CDR2 FNYEAQ (reference sequence).

This chain joins TRBV11-2 and TRBJ2-3, with D possibly matching TRBD2 (6 bases). This CDR3 has 17 amino acids. V gave up 5 bases and J gave up 4 bases, with 22 bases separating them. Germline assignment: CDR1 SGHAT and CDR2 FQNNGV. CDR3 sequence reads: CASSPPPPGLLSDTQYF. CDR3 bases: TGTGCCAGCAGCCCACCTCCTCCGGGACTCCTCTCAGATACGCAGTATTTT.

The chain is built from TRBV7-8 and TRBJ2-1; perhaps TRBD1 as D (6 bases). The length of the CDR3 is 15 residues. CDR1 and CDR2 from the germline V gene are SGHVS and FQNEAQ. The V end was cut by 5 bases, the J end by 7 bases, with 18 bases between. The CDR3 bases are TGTGCCAGCAGCCCGGTGGCAGGGGAACTTAATGAGCAGTTCTTC. Protein sequence: CASSPVAGELNEQFF. Using reference TRBV7-8 and TRBJ2-1 for the parts outside the CDR3, the full variable domain is GAGVSQSPRYKVAKRGQDVALRCDPISGHVSLFWYQQALGQGPEFLTYFQNEAQLDKSGLPSDRFFAERPEGSVSTLKIQRTQQEDSAVYLCASSPVAGELNEQFFGPGTRLTVL.

J is TRBJ2-7 and V is TRBV5-6; no reliable D call. The CDR3 spans 13 residues. V lost 2 bases and J lost 7, with 13 bases in between. Germline V CDR1 and CDR2: SGHDT, YYEEEE. CDR3 sequence (DNA): TGTGCCAGCAGCTTCACACGCCTGGGGGAGCAGTACTTC. Translation gives CASSFTRLGEQYF.

As DNA, the CDR3 is TGTGCCAGCAGCTTAGGGGATTCTTTTGGGACAGGGGCCTATGGCTACACCTTC. This codes for CASSLGDSFGTGAYGYTF. The chain employs TRBV13 and TRBJ1-2; 10 positions match TRBD1. This CDR3 comprises 18 residues. Trimming took 0 bases from V and 4 from J; bases not matched to a gene: 11. The germline gives CDR1 PRHDT, CDR2 FYEKMQ (reference sequence).

This chain connects TRBV19 to TRBJ2-1; D is unresolved. The CDR3 spans 13 residues. The V end was cut by 1 base, the J end by 10 bases, with 11 bases between. Germline CDR1 LNHDA, CDR2 SQIVND (reference sequence). The CDR3 DNA sequence: TGTGCCAGTAGTATAGTCTCCCGGGCGGAGCAGTTCTTC. Translating gives CASSIVSRAEQFF.

The rearrangement joins TRBV27 to TRBJ2-1; 8 positions agree with TRBD1. The CDR3 spans 13 residues. J was trimmed by 6 bases and V by 5 bases; bases with no gene match: 3. CDR1 MNHEY and CDR2 SMNVEV come from the germline V gene (reference sequence). This chain's CDR3 is CASSATGGNEQFF. The CDR3 DNA follows: TGTGCCAGCAGTGCCACAGGGGGCAATGAGCAGTTCTTC.

The rearrangement links TRBV27 to TRBJ2-1, with 12 positions matching TRBD2. With 3 bases clipped from V and 5 bases from J, the junction kept 2 bases outside the gene matches. The CDR3 is 15 residues long. The germline V gene encodes CDR1 MNHEY and CDR2 SMNVEV (reference sequence). CDR3 nucleotide sequence: TGTGCCAGCAGTTTTGGACTAGCGGGAAACAATGAGCAGTTCTTC. Its translation is CASSFGLAGNNEQFF.

The V gene is TRBV29-1, the J gene TRBJ1-1; D remains unclear. In germline, CDR1 is SQVTM, CDR2 ANQGSEA. This CDR3 has 11 residues. V gave up 4 bases and J gave up 6 bases, with 9 bases separating them. Here the CDR3 DNA reads TGCAGCGTTGGAGGGTACCCTGAAGCTTTCTTT. This translates into CSVGGYPEAFF.

In the case of this clone: This same CDR3 is encoded by further DNA sequences in the sample. V gene TRBV7-6 combines with J gene TRBJ2-7, with D perhaps TRBD1 (5 bases). Germline CDR1 and CDR2: SGHVS and FNYEAQ. This CDR3 contains 13 residues. The V end was cut by 2 bases, the J end by 2 bases, with 7 bases between. DNA of the CDR3: TGTGCCAGCAGCTTAACAGGAACCTACGAGCAGTACTTC. Residues: CASSLTGTYEQYF.

This chain's CDR3 is CASSGPPRDEQYF. CDR3 nucleotides: TGTGCCAGCAGTGGGCCGCCTAGAGACGAGCAGTACTTC. The gene calls are TRBV2 and TRBJ2-7; D unclear. Deletions cut 4 bases from V and 5 bases from J, with 12 bases between. Germline loops: CDR1 SNHLY, CDR2 FYNNEI. The CDR3 loop spans 13 amino acids.

This chain connects TRBV27 to TRBJ2-6; weak D call: TRBD2 (6 bases). Trimming left V 4 bases short and J 2 bases short, with 24 bases between. CDR1 is MNHEY, CDR2 SMNVEV, per germline (reference sequence). The CDR3 length is 20 residues. The CDR3 region has the DNA TGTGCCAGCAGTTCCCCCCGTCTTCGGGAGCGACTCGCTGGGGCCAACGTCCTGACTTTC. This translates into CASSSPRLRERLAGANVLTF.

The chain recombines TRBV19 with TRBJ1-2; TRBD1 might be the D (6 bases). V lost 10 bases to trimming and J lost 4 bases, with 13 bases between them. Looked up from germline, CDR1 is LNHDA and CDR2 is SQIVND (reference sequence). This CDR3 region has 12 residues. For the CDR3, the DNA is TGTGCCATCTCTGACAGGCTCTATGGCTACACCTTC. Its translation: CAISDRLYGYTF.

V is TRBV5-1 and J is TRBJ2-7; D call uncertain. V lost 2 bases, J lost 4 bases, and 7 bases lay in between. The CDR3 extends over 12 amino acids. CDR1 SGHRS and CDR2 YFSETQ come from the germline V gene. CDR3 bases: TGCGCCAGCAGCTTCGGCAGGTACGAGCAGTACTTC. This translates into CASSFGRYEQYF.

The chain carries TRBV7-9 and TRBJ1-5, with 9 bases identical to TRBD1. The CDR3 covers 17 residues. V lost 2 bases to trimming and J lost 0 bases; unmatched junction nucleotides: 5. CDR1 and CDR2 (germline): SEHNR, FQNEAQ (reference sequence). CDR3 in amino acids: CASSLFGTGSSNQPQHF. The CDR3 coding sequence is TGTGCCAGCAGCTTATTTGGGACAGGGTCTAGCAATCAGCCCCAGCATTTT. Filled out from reference TRBV7-9 and TRBJ1-5, the complete variable domain reads DTGVSQNPRHKITKRGQNVTFRCDPISEHNRLYWYRQTLGQGPEFLTYFQNEAQLEKSRLLSDRFSAERPKGSFSTLEIQRTEQGDSAMYLCASSLFGTGSSNQPQHFGDGTRLSIL.

The chain carries TRBV30 and TRBJ1-2; 9 positions match TRBD1. The CDR3 is made up of 13 amino acids. Germline lookup yields CDR1 GTSNPN and CDR2 SVGIG (reference sequence). J lost 5 bases, V lost 3 bases, and 4 bases had no gene match. CDR3 DNA sequence: TGTGCCTGGAGCCCCGGGACAGGGTATGGCTACACCTTC. Its translation: CAWSPGTGYGYTF.

Of note for this clone: Other DNA sequences of this sample code for an identical CDR3. The rearrangement links TRBV4-1 to TRBJ2-3; TRBD2 aligns across 12 bases. The V and J ends lost 4 bases and 3 bases, in that order; junction bases with no gene match: 5. CDR3 length: 16 residues. The germline gives CDR1 MGHRA, CDR2 YSYEKL. The CDR3 DNA is TGCGCCAGCAGCCCAAGACTAGCGGGAGCGACAGATACGCAGTATTTT. This codes for CASSPRLAGATDTQYF.

Comments on this clone: Other DNA sequences from this sample encode an identical CDR3 as well. V usage is TRBV27 and J usage is TRBJ1-1; D gene uncertain. The CDR3 covers 11 residues. Trimming left V 3 bases short and J 4 bases short, with 3 bases between. Germline CDR1 reads MNHEY; CDR2 reads SMNVEV (reference sequence). CDR3 in DNA: TGTGCCAGCAGTTTTGGCACTGAAGCTTTCTTT. As protein: CASSFGTEAFF.

The chain recombines TRBV11-3 with TRBJ2-1; 11 bases line up with TRBD1. CDR3 length: 14 amino acids. Trimming at V came to 4 bases and at J to 6 bases, leaving 2 bases not matched to a gene. Germline-derived CDR1 and CDR2 are SGHNT and YENEEA. CDR3 sequence: CASSYGTGGNEQFF. In DNA form, the CDR3 reads TGTGCCAGCAGCTACGGGACAGGGGGCAATGAGCAGTTCTTC.

The chain combines TRBV6-5 with TRBJ2-7, with unresolved D. CDR1 and CDR2 (germline): MNHEY, SVGAGI. Trimming stripped 6 bases from V and 5 bases from J, with 17 bases between. This CDR3 contains 14 residues. This chain's CDR3 is CASSPLGRNNEQYF. The CDR3 bases are TGTGCCAGCAGCCCCCTCGGACGGAACAACGAGCAGTACTTC.

The chain employs TRBV18 and TRBJ2-3, with 9 bases fitting TRBD2. The J segment lost 2 bases and the V segment lost 0 bases, leaving 6 bases of the junction unmatched. Germline V gene lookup returns CDR1 KGHSH and CDR2 LQKENI. CDR3 length: 17 residues. CDR3 nucleotides: TGTGCCAGCTCACCACCGGAGCGGGAGGCCTTCACAGATACGCAGTATTTT. Its protein is CASSPPEREAFTDTQYF.

This rearrangement joins TRBV27 to TRBJ2-7; 14 bases are shared with TRBD2. Germline trimming cut 5 bases from V and 5 bases from J; bases unmatched to any gene: 17. Germline V gives CDR1 MNHEY, CDR2 SMNVEV (reference sequence). This CDR3 has 19 amino acids. CDR3 sequence reads: CASSRRLPGLAGVSHEQYF. CDR3 nucleotide sequence: TGTGCCAGCAGTCGTCGACTGCCGGGACTAGCGGGAGTAAGCCACGAGCAGTACTTC.

This rearrangement joins TRBV7-2 to TRBJ1-4; 9 bases match TRBD1. CDR1 is SGHTA and CDR2 is FQGNSA in the germline V gene. The CDR3 length is 13 residues. Germline trimming cut 4 bases from V and 8 bases from J; bases unmatched to any gene: 2. The CDR3 nucleotides are TGTGCCAGCAGCTGGACAGGGGTAGAAAAACTGTTTTTT. This codes for CASSWTGVEKLFF.

The chain combines TRBV29-1 with TRBJ1-1; 7 nucleotides agree with TRBD1. The CDR3 runs to 12 residues. Unmatched junction bases numbered 3, after V lost 7 bases and J lost 1 base. CDR1 and CDR2 from the germline V gene are SQVTM and ANQGSEA. CDR3 loop: CSGWTGNTEAFF. CDR3 DNA sequence: TGCAGCGGCTGGACAGGGAACACTGAAGCTTTCTTT.

The V call is TRBV27, the J call TRBJ2-7, with TRBD1 matching over 10 bases. Germline CDR1 is MNHEY and CDR2 is SMNVEV (reference sequence). CDR3 length: 13 residues. V lost 6 bases, J lost 4 bases, and 3 bases stayed unmatched. Written as DNA, the CDR3 is TGTGCCAGCAGAGGGACAGGGGTATACGAGCAGTACTTC. Protein: CASRGTGVYEQYF.

The CDR3 region has the DNA TGCGCCAGCAGCCAATCTGGAGACACCAGGACTGAAGCTTTCTTT. It encodes CASSQSGDTRTEAFF. The V and J genes are TRBV4-1 and TRBJ1-1; D gene ambiguous. The germline V gene encodes CDR1 MGHRA and CDR2 YSYEKL. V lost 2 bases and J lost 5, with 15 bases in between. CDR3 length equals 15 residues.